The present T cell receptor beta chain was sequenced within a study of T-cell reconstitution after alpha-beta-depleted transplantation in children. Details on this clonotype: The target antigen is unknown.

This sample's TCRbeta library carried unique molecular identifier barcodes. Each CDR3 protein gets one entry after TCRdb re-called the PCR reads with MiXCR. The sample records fewer than 550,000 distinct CDR3 sequences, about an eighth being singletons. Study results and caveats: At the one-year point after transplant, T-cell counts and TCRbeta diversity were found to come mostly from T cells that had been newly produced. Alpha-beta T cells about two months after transplant reportedly derived from several hundred expanded graft clones. Several patients had high TCRbeta diversity at day 60; it came from surviving recipient T cells and thymic progenitors.

The origin of this receptor is a female patient aged 2-9 years who had a stem cell transplant for aplastic anemia, so the T cells may come from the graft donor. Sequences were derived from PBMCs, mostly from graft donor cells, sampled 180 days after TCRalphabeta/CD19-depleted stem cell transplant.

CDR3 in DNA: TGTGCCAGCAGCTTGTCGAGAGCGGGAGCTCACGAGCAGTACTTC. This encodes CASSLSRAGAHEQYF. This chain links TRBV7-9 with TRBJ2-7, with 8 bases aligning to TRBD2. Germline CDR1 SEHNR, CDR2 FQNEAQ (reference sequence). The CDR3 has 15 residues. The V segment lost 3 bases and the J segment 5 bases; nucleotides outside the gene matches: 9.